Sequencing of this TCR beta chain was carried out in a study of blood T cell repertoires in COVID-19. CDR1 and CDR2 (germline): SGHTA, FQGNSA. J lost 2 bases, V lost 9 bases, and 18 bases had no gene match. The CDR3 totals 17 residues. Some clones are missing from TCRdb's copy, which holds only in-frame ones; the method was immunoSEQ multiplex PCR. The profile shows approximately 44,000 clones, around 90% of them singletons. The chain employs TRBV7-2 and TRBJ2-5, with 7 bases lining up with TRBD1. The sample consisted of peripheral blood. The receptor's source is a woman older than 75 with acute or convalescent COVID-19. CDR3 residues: CARYPRDRKDRQETQYF. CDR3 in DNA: TGTGCCAGGTACCCCCGGGACAGAAAGGACCGTCAAGAGACCCAGTACTTC.